This T cell receptor (beta chain) was captured in a study of OX40 agonist ivuxolimab in advanced cancers. CDR1 is SGHDN, CDR2 FVKESK, per germline. J lost 4 bases, V lost 2 bases, and 8 bases had no gene match. This CDR3 is 16 amino acids long. The table came from immunoSEQ multiplex PCR; TCRdb's copy has only in-frame clones and leaves some out. The table includes around 62,000 clones, roughly 84% detected once. The gene calls are TRBV14 and TRBJ1-1; TRBD1 agrees at 9 bases. Sample: CD4+ or CD8+ T cells sorted from blood, taken in a trial of the OX40 agonist ivuxolimab. The sequence was obtained from an adult with an advanced solid tumor such as melanoma, head and neck, liver or kidney cancer. The CDR3 here is CASSQQLQGASTEAFF. The CDR3 DNA sequence: TGTGCCAGCAGCCAACAACTACAGGGGGCAAGCACTGAAGCTTTCTTT. Looking up the rest from reference TRBV14 and TRBJ1-1 gives the full variable domain: EAGVTQFPSHSVIEKGQTVTLRCDPISGHDNLYWYRRVMGKEIKFLLHFVKESKQDESGMPNNRFLAERTGGTYSTLKVQPAELEDSGVYFCASSQQLQGASTEAFFGQGTRLTVV.